This entry concerns a single TCR beta chain. This sample was taken from a study of blood T cell repertoires in COVID-19. Study background: The study drew acute and convalescent COVID-19 samples from the United States, Italy and Spain.

The V gene's germline CDR1 is SGHTA and CDR2 FQGNSA. The CDR3 runs 15 residues. V trimming: 1 base; J trimming: 4 bases; junction bases outside the gene matches: 5. Per the original methods: Reference gene primer amplification in the assay estimated nucleated cell counts. The assay was immunoSEQ multiplex PCR, and TCRdb's table has in-frame clones only and misses some. Clone size and V and J calls were adopted from that table, with D and trimming inferred from the DNA. There are some 140,000 clones in the sample; 65% to 80% occur only once, and 3.5% to 4.5% lies in the top ten. Sequenced: peripheral blood. The chain couples TRBV7-2 to TRBJ2-5; 8 bases map to TRBD2. The sequence derives from a man aged 55 to 69 with acute or convalescent COVID-19. The CDR3 protein is CASSLGREGRETQYF. The CDR3 DNA is TGTGCCAGCAGCTTAGGACGGGAGGGCCGAGAGACCCAGTACTTC.